This T cell receptor beta chain was found in a study of response to subunit inactivated influenza vaccine. The study's findings and limits: The authors proposed limited new T cell recruitment per seasonal influenza vaccination.

This clonotype was observed a handful of times. Its antigen is undetermined. V trimming: 1 base; J trimming: 2 bases; junction bases outside the gene matches: 3. The CDR3 spans 17 residues. Germline V gives CDR1 LGHNA, CDR2 YNFKEQ. TCRdb re-called the RT-PCR reads with MiXCR, one entry per CDR3 protein. This sample carries hundreds of thousands of distinct CDR3 sequences, approximately 7.6% of them seen once, and the ten largest clones take 13%. The chain is built from TRBV4-2 and TRBJ2-3; 13 nucleotides align to TRBD2. This receptor was obtained from a man aged 50-75 years who received an inactivated influenza vaccine. This specimen was PBMCs from blood, taken less than 30 months after vaccination. The CDR3 sequence: CASSQVLAGGPTDTQYF. In DNA, the CDR3 is TGTGCCAGCAGCCAAGTACTAGCGGGAGGGCCCACAGATACGCAGTATTTT.